This T cell receptor beta chain stems from a study of blood T cell repertoires in COVID-19. The CDR3 is 20 residues long. In the authors' workflow: How many nucleated cells were present was estimated from reference gene primer amplification. Assay: immunoSEQ multiplex PCR; the TCRdb copy retains only in-frame clones and omits some. Clone size and V and J calls were adopted from that table, with D and trimming inferred from the DNA. The sample has fewer than 350,000 clones; roughly 89% are singletons. The study drew participants aged about 18 to 95 years from about two dozen US areas. The chain couples TRBV21-1 to TRBJ2-7; the table's D call TRBD2 went unverified against the DNA. TRBV21-1 is an annotated pseudogene. This TCR was sampled from a woman aged 35 to 49 who had recovered from COVID-19. Specimen: PBMCs or T cells enriched from blood (not recorded which). This CDR3 is CASSICPLAGIPNHYYEQYF. The CDR3 coding sequence is TGTGCCAGCAGCATTTGCCCACTAGCGGGGATCCCGAACCATTATTACGAGCAGTACTTC.